One sample yielded the 32 T cell receptor beta chains listed below, sequenced in a study of shared T cell receptors in the human thymus. Libraries were prepared by immunoSEQ multiplex PCR; TCRdb keeps only in-frame clonotypes and omits some of them. The table has 700,000 or so clones, 75% to 90% seen once. The same data also went into a second study, on human thymus T cells.

Sequencing used thymocytes. All receptors derive from a girl less than two years old with a congenital heart defect.

The rearrangement links TRBV7-6 to TRBJ2-3, with 10 bases lining up with TRBD2. The germline V gene encodes CDR1 SGHVS and CDR2 FNYEAQ. J gave up 0 bases and V 0 bases, and 9 bases lay outside the gene matches. The CDR3 totals 19 residues. The CDR3 loop reads CASSLALAGEPQSTDTQYF. As DNA, the CDR3 is TGTGCCAGCAGCTTAGCGCTAGCGGGGGAACCCCAAAGCACAGATACGCAGTATTTT.

This chain uses TRBV25-1 with TRBJ1-1; the D gene is possibly TRBD1 (5 bases). The CDR3 totals 16 residues. Germline assignment: CDR1 MGHDK and CDR2 SYGVNS. Trimming took off 5 bases at V and 0 bases at J, with 16 bases between the two ends. CDR3 loop: CASSPLTVDMNTEAFF. The DNA for the CDR3 is TGTGCCAGCAGTCCACTGACAGTAGACATGAACACTGAAGCTTTCTTT.

The chain recombines TRBV7-9 with TRBJ1-2; 7 nucleotides match TRBD1. Germline CDR1 reads SEHNR; CDR2 reads FQNEAQ (reference sequence). Trimming removed 6 bases from V and 1 base from J; junction bases left unmatched: 17. CDR3 length: 18 amino acids. CDR3 DNA sequence: TGTGCCAGCAGTAAATGGGGGGTCGAGGGACAGCTTAACTATGGCTACACCTTC. It yields the protein CASSKWGVEGQLNYGYTF.

This rearrangement joins TRBV27 to TRBJ2-3; 7 bases line up with TRBD1. V was pared by 8 bases and J by 4 bases, with 12 bases of the junction left unmatched. The CDR3 covers 15 residues. Germline V gene lookup returns CDR1 MNHEY and CDR2 SMNVEV (reference sequence). This CDR3 is CASSRDRECADTQYF. Written as DNA, the CDR3 is TGTGCCAGCTCTCGCGACAGGGAATGCGCAGATACGCAGTATTTT.

This clone is a singleton in its sample. This CDR3 is CASHGGEETQYF. The CDR3 DNA reads as TGTGCCAGCCACGGCGGGGAGGAGACCCAGTACTTC. V gene TRBV28 combines with J gene TRBJ2-5, with a weak D call TRBD2 (6 bases). CDR1 is MDHEN and CDR2 is SYDVKM in the germline V gene. Trimming took 8 bases from V and 5 from J, leaving 12 bases between them. The CDR3 extends over 12 amino acids.

This chain joins TRBV13 and TRBJ2-7, with D possibly TRBD1 on 6 matching bases. The length of the CDR3 is 16 residues. Germline CDR1 and CDR2: PRHDT and FYEKMQ (reference sequence). Trimming shortened V by 5 bases and J by 3 bases, and 20 bases separated the two germline ends. For the CDR3, the DNA is TGTGCCAGCAGCCTACCACCGACAGGCGAAATCTACGAGCAGTACTTC. Its protein is CASSLPPTGEIYEQYF.

This clone was counted a single time. This chain links TRBV7-2 with TRBJ2-3; D is unresolved. Trimming pared 5 bases from V and 2 bases from J, leaving 8 bases between. The CDR3 has 13 residues. Germline V gene sequence: CDR1 SGHTA, CDR2 FQGNSA. CDR3 nucleotides: TGTGCCAGCAGCAGGAGACCCACAGATACGCAGTATTTT. Protein product: CASSRRPTDTQYF.

The V and J genes are TRBV5-6 and TRBJ1-1, with D perhaps matching TRBD1 (5 bases). Trimming removed 0 bases at V and 4 bases at J, with 7 bases between. From germline, CDR1 is SGHDT and CDR2 YYEEEE. The CDR3 sequence is 13 residues long. CDR3 protein: CASSLADSTEAFF. The CDR3 bases are TGTGCCAGCAGCTTGGCCGACAGCACTGAAGCTTTCTTT.

The rearrangement links TRBV4-3 to TRBJ1-5; 7 bases map to TRBD1. This CDR3 region has 14 residues. Germline V gives CDR1 LGHNA, CDR2 YSLEER. Germline trimming cut 3 bases from V and 8 bases from J; bases unmatched to any gene: 7. The CDR3 sequence is CASSQRTQGKPQHF. In DNA form, the CDR3 reads TGCGCCAGCAGCCAGAGGACACAGGGGAAGCCCCAGCATTTT.

This clone was seen only once. The chain joins TRBV5-1 to TRBJ1-2; D gene unclear. This CDR3 comprises 13 residues. V was shortened by 5 bases and J by 4 bases, with 12 bases between the two germline ends. Germline V gives CDR1 SGHRS, CDR2 YFSETQ. Here the CDR3 reads CASSGQATYGYTF. The DNA of the CDR3 is TGCGCCAGCAGTGGTCAGGCAACCTATGGCTACACCTTC.

This sequence joins TRBV5-4 and TRBJ1-2; no clear D gene. The germline V and J ends were trimmed by 4 bases and 1 base, with 8 bases remaining between them. Germline loops: CDR1 SGHNT, CDR2 YYREEE (reference sequence). The CDR3 extends over 13 amino acids. The CDR3 region is CASSDKDNYGYTF. CDR3 DNA: TGTGCCAGCAGCGACAAAGATAACTATGGCTACACCTTC.

The chain combines TRBV29-1 with TRBJ1-2; tentative D call: TRBD1 (6 bases). The CDR3 loop spans 13 amino acids. Germline V gene sequence: CDR1 SQVTM, CDR2 ANQGSEA. V lost 7 bases to trimming and J lost 2 bases, with 14 bases between them. In DNA form, the CDR3 reads TGCAGCGCTTTCAACAGGGTGAACTATGGCTACACCTTC. It translates to CSAFNRVNYGYTF.

The chain couples TRBV14 to TRBJ2-1; TRBD2 is a possible D gene (6 bases). This CDR3 spans 15 amino acids. Trimming stripped 1 base from V and 7 bases from J, with 14 bases between. Germline lookup yields CDR1 SGHDN and CDR2 FVKESK. The CDR3, as DNA: TGTGCCAGCAGCCAAGTTGTTCGGGGGATTAATGAGCAGTTCTTC. Its translation is CASSQVVRGINEQFF.

The chain couples TRBV15 to TRBJ1-1, with D maybe TRBD1 (6 bases). V was clipped by 1 base and J by 11 bases, with 20 bases between them. This CDR3 has 15 residues. Germline values: CDR1 LNHNV, CDR2 YYDKDF (reference sequence). The CDR3 loop reads CATSRGPDRSPRAFF. For the CDR3, the DNA is TGTGCCACCAGCAGAGGCCCTGACAGGTCCCCGCGGGCTTTCTTT. Based on the CDR3 plus reference TRBV15 and TRBJ1-1, the full variable domain is DAMVIQNPRYQVTQFGKPVTLSCSQTLNHNVMYWYQQKSSQAPKLLFHYYDKDFNNEADTPDNFQSRRPNTSFCFLDIRSPGLGDTAMYLCATSRGPDRSPRAFFGQGTRLTVV.

J is TRBJ1-1 and V is TRBV5-1; TRBD1 agrees at 8 bases. Trimming took 4 bases from V and 4 from J; bases not matched to a gene: 12. CDR1 and CDR2 (germline): SGHRS, YFSETQ. The CDR3 is 16 residues long. DNA of the CDR3: TGCGCCAGCAGCCCGGAGTCCCAGGGGGCTGGCACTGAAGCTTTCTTT. Amino acids: CASSPESQGAGTEAFF.

This rearrangement joins TRBV5-1 to TRBJ2-3, with 9 bases fitting TRBD2. This CDR3 is 17 amino acids long. The V gene's germline CDR1 is SGHRS and CDR2 YFSETQ. V trimming: 0 bases; J trimming: 4 bases; junction bases outside the gene matches: 9. The CDR3 here is CASSLGVGRGGPDTQYF. The CDR3 DNA reads as TGCGCCAGCAGCTTGGGTGTGGGGCGGGGGGGCCCAGATACGCAGTATTTT. The variable domain in full, with the rest retrieved from reference TRBV5-1 and TRBJ2-3, is KAGVTQTPRYLIKTRGQQVTLSCSPISGHRSVSWYQQTPGQGLQFLFEYFSETQRNKGNFPGRFSGRQFSNSRSEMNVSTLELGDSALYLCASSLGVGRGGPDTQYFGPGTRLTVL.

In regard to this clone: The sample holds other DNA sequences that translate to the same CDR3. The V call is TRBV6-1, the J call TRBJ1-5, with TRBD1 identical over 9 bases. V lost 1 base to trimming and J lost 4 bases; unmatched junction nucleotides: 17. The CDR3 extends over 20 amino acids. Germline-derived CDR1 and CDR2 are MNHNS and SASEGT. CDR3 DNA sequence: TGTGCCAGCAGTGAAGTGCGGGGACAGGGAGGCCTTTGGGGGAATCAGCCCCAGCATTTT. The encoded protein is CASSEVRGQGGLWGNQPQHF.

The rearrangement uses TRBV5-6 and TRBJ1-6; TRBD1 matches 8 bases. V lost 4 bases to trimming and J lost 7 bases; unmatched junction nucleotides: 7. Germline CDR1 reads SGHDT; CDR2 reads YYEEEE. There are 15 residues in the CDR3. This CDR3 is CASSGRDRRNSPLHF. CDR3 sequence (DNA): TGTGCCAGCAGCGGCCGGGACAGGAGAAATTCACCCCTCCACTTT.

This clone was counted between two and nine times. The CDR3 region is CASSLSTGLTNYGYTF. CDR3 DNA: TGTGCCAGCAGCTTATCGACAGGGCTTACTAACTATGGCTACACCTTC. The J gene is TRBJ1-2, the V gene TRBV5-5; 7 bases match TRBD1. Looked up from germline, CDR1 is SGHKS and CDR2 is YYEKEE (reference sequence). V shed 2 bases and J 0 bases; nucleotides not matched to a gene: 7. The CDR3 length is 16 residues.

This chain connects TRBV18 to TRBJ1-2; 10 bases fit TRBD1. Germline V CDR1 and CDR2: KGHSH, LQKENI. V lost 3 bases and J lost 8; bases outside the gene matches: 6. CDR3 length: 14 amino acids. The CDR3: CASSPRQGARGYTF. CDR3 nucleotide sequence: TGTGCCAGCTCACCCCGACAGGGGGCGCGGGGCTACACCTTC.

This clone has only a few counts. The rearrangement joins TRBV5-5 to TRBJ1-2, with 9 bases that match TRBD1. V lost 4 bases to trimming and J lost 3 bases; unmatched junction nucleotides: 7. The length of the CDR3 is 15 residues. Germline V gives CDR1 SGHKS, CDR2 YYEKEE (reference sequence). The CDR3 bases are TGTGCCAGCAGCACAAGGGACAGGGCCCACTATGGCTACACCTTC. This translates into CASSTRDRAHYGYTF.

The chain couples TRBV9 to TRBJ2-1; 10 nucleotides line up with TRBD2. The germline V gene encodes CDR1 SGDLS and CDR2 YYNGEE. After removal of 4 bases from V and 5 bases from J, the junction contained 6 bases not matched to a gene. The CDR3 length is 15 residues. The CDR3 nucleotides read TGTGCCAGCAGCTCATCAGCGGGGGGGGACAATGAGCAGTTCTTC. Residues: CASSSSAGGDNEQFF.

This clone has more than one count but fewer than ten. The CDR3 sequence is CSVGPIPRGPQETQYF. CDR3 coding DNA: TGCAGCGTTGGCCCCATCCCCCGGGGTCCCCAAGAGACCCAGTACTTC. The chain combines TRBV29-1 with TRBJ2-5, with D maybe TRBD2 (5 bases). Deletions cut 4 bases from V and 1 base from J, with 19 bases between. This CDR3 has 16 residues. From germline, CDR1 is SQVTM and CDR2 ANQGSEA.

This clone was recorded only once. The junction differs from germline at one of its ends, possibly a read error. Other DNA sequences in this sample translate to the same CDR3. V is TRBV10-3 and J is TRBJ1-6; 10 nucleotides align to TRBD1. This CDR3 has 17 amino acids. Per the germline V gene, CDR1 is ENHRY and CDR2 is SYGVKD. CDR3 sequence reads: CAISVTGGKSYNSPLHF. As DNA, the CDR3 is TGTGCCATCAGTGTGACAGGGGGCAAGTCCTATAATTCCCCCCTCCACTTT.

The rearrangement joins TRBV11-2 to TRBJ2-1; 10 bases are a match to TRBD1. With 1 base clipped from V and 6 bases from J, the junction kept 9 bases outside the gene matches. Germline assignment: CDR1 SGHAT and CDR2 FQNNGV. The CDR3 sequence is 17 residues long. CDR3 region: CASSLVVGTGVINEQFF. The CDR3 DNA reads as TGTGCCAGCAGCTTAGTAGTTGGGACAGGGGTCATCAATGAGCAGTTCTTC.

The chain links TRBV6-4 to TRBJ1-2, with D possibly being TRBD1 (5 bases). CDR1 and CDR2 (germline): MRHNA, SNTAGT. The CDR3 totals 17 residues. V was pared by 6 bases and J by 2 bases, with 22 bases between. This chain's CDR3 is CASSPSHQTVSNYGYTF. CDR3 in DNA: TGTGCCAGCAGCCCCAGCCATCAGACAGTCTCGAACTATGGCTACACCTTC.

The chain combines TRBV6-5 with TRBJ2-5, with 7 positions matching TRBD1. Germline lookup yields CDR1 MNHEY and CDR2 SVGAGI. The V segment lost 2 bases and the J segment 3 bases; nucleotides outside the gene matches: 6. The CDR3 length is 15 residues. The DNA for the CDR3 is TGTGCCAGCAGTTACACTAGGACAGGAGAAGAGACCCAGTACTTC. Translated, it gives CASSYTRTGEETQYF.

The V call is TRBV9, the J call TRBJ1-2; 8 bases fit TRBD1. This CDR3 region has 15 residues. The germline CDR1 and CDR2 sequences are SGDLS and YYNGEE. J was trimmed by 3 bases and V by 0 bases; bases with no gene match: 4. The CDR3 spells CASSVGTGIDYGYTF. DNA for the CDR3: TGTGCCAGCAGCGTAGGGACAGGGATCGACTATGGCTACACCTTC.

V is TRBV28 and J is TRBJ2-1, with D possibly matching TRBD2 (6 bases). The germline CDR1 and CDR2 sequences are MDHEN and SYDVKM. This CDR3 has 14 residues. The V gene lost 6 bases and the J gene lost 8 bases, with 17 bases spanning the gap. The CDR3, as DNA: TGTGCCAGCAGCCTCCGGGACTTCGGGTATGAGCAGTTCTTC. Protein: CASSLRDFGYEQFF.

V gene TRBV4-1 combines with J gene TRBJ2-7; 8 bases line up with TRBD1. V was pared by 4 bases and J by 4 bases, with 9 bases of the junction left unmatched. There are 15 residues in the CDR3. Germline V gene sequence: CDR1 MGHRA, CDR2 YSYEKL. The CDR3 bases are TGCGCCAGCAGCCTACTCCGGGACAGGCTATACGAGCAGTACTTC. This encodes CASSLLRDRLYEQYF.

The V gene is TRBV12-5, the J gene TRBJ1-6; D gene ambiguous. CDR1 is LGHNT, CDR2 FRNRAP, per germline. V lost 0 bases and J 0 bases, leaving 12 bases between the germline ends. There are 18 residues in the CDR3. CDR3: CASGLVRGDYSYNSPLHF. The CDR3 bases are TGTGCTAGTGGTTTGGTCCGGGGTGACTACTCCTATAATTCACCCCTCCACTTT.

The chain employs TRBV2 and TRBJ1-2; no clear D. The V and J ends lost 7 bases and 4 bases respectively, with 19 bases between them. CDR1 and CDR2 from the germline V gene are SNHLY and FYNNEI. This CDR3 spans 15 amino acids. The CDR3 sequence: CASNWWFGLTYGYTF. In DNA, the CDR3 is TGTGCCAGCAATTGGTGGTTCGGGTTAACCTATGGCTACACCTTC.